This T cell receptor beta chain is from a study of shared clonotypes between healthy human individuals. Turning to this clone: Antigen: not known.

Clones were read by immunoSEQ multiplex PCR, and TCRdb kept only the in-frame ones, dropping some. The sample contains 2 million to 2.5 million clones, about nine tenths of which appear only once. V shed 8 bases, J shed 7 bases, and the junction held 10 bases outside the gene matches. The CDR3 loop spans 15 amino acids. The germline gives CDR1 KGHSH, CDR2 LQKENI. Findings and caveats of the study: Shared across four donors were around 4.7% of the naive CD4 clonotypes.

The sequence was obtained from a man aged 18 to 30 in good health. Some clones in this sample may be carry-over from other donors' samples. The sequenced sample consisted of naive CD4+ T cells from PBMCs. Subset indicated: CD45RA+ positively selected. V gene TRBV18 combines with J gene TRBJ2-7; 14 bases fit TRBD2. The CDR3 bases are TGTGCCAGCCATAGAGGGACTAGCGGGAGTAGTGAGCAGTACTTC. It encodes CASHRGTSGSSEQYF. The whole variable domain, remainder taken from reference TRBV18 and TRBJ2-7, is NAGVMQNPRHLVRRRGQEARLRCSPMKGHSHVYWYRQLPEEGLKFMVYLQKENIIDESGMPKERFSAEFPKEGPSILRIQQVVRGDSAAYFCASHRGTSGSSEQYFGPGTRLTVT.